Below, 17 T cell receptor beta chains from the same sample are listed, as sequenced in a study of blood T cell repertoires in COVID-19. The table came from immunoSEQ multiplex PCR; TCRdb's copy has only in-frame clones and leaves some out. This table has 250,000 or so clones, about four fifths appearing once. Sequencing input: peripheral blood. All receptors derive from a woman aged 40 to 55 who had recovered from COVID-19.

V is TRBV18 and J is TRBJ1-1; TRBD1 matches at 9 bases. The CDR3 sequence is 16 residues long. Germline V gene data show CDR1 as KGHSH and CDR2 as LQKENI. V was clipped by 4 bases and J by 3 bases; unmatched bases: 9. CDR3 region: CASSHPGTGRDTEAFF. The CDR3 DNA sequence: TGTGCCAGCTCACACCCCGGGACAGGGCGTGACACTGAAGCTTTCTTT.

The chain combines TRBV10-1 with TRBJ2-5; the match to TRBD2 covers 7 bases. Germline CDR1 and CDR2: WNHNN and SYGVQD (reference sequence). CDR3 size: 13 residues. The V gene end was trimmed by 6 bases and the J gene end by 5 bases; junction bases not matched to a gene: 6. CDR3 amino acids: CASSSGARETQYF. CDR3 in DNA: TGCGCCAGCAGCAGCGGGGCCCGGGAGACCCAGTACTTC.

The chain couples TRBV12-3 or TRBV12-4 to TRBJ1-1; D remains unclear. The CDR3 has 12 residues. V was pared by 2 bases and J by 11 bases, with 12 bases between. In nucleotides, the CDR3 is TGTGCCAGCAGTTTATTCATTCATGAGGCTTTCTTT. It yields the protein CASSLFIHEAFF.

The rearrangement uses TRBV3-1 (or the pseudogene TRBV3-2) and TRBJ2-2; D not certain. Trimming removed 6 bases from V and 4 bases from J, with 12 bases in between. CDR3 length: 14 residues. CDR1 and CDR2 (germline): LGHDT, YNNKEL (reference sequence). CDR3 sequence reads: CASSHLDPTGELFF. For the CDR3, the DNA is TGTGCCAGCAGTCATCTAGATCCCACCGGGGAGCTGTTTTTT.

The chain carries TRBV11-2 and TRBJ1-4; D call uncertain. Trimming stripped 3 bases from V and 0 bases from J, with 5 bases between. Germline V lookup: CDR1 SGHAT, CDR2 FQNNGV. This CDR3 spans 14 amino acids. CDR3 bases: TGTGCCAGCAGCTTCTTTGCAACTAATGAAAAACTGTTTTTT. Its translation: CASSFFATNEKLFF.

This chain joins TRBV6-5 and TRBJ1-1; tentative D call: TRBD1 (6 bases). From germline, CDR1 is MNHEY and CDR2 SVGAGI. This CDR3 spans 15 amino acids. Trimming removed 6 bases from V and 4 bases from J, with 18 bases in between. The CDR3 DNA is TGTGCCAGCAGACTAGGGGGGGGTCAGGGCACTGAAGCTTTCTTT. It translates to CASRLGGGQGTEAFF.

This chain joins TRBV5-1 and TRBJ2-7; 11 bases are a match to TRBD2. The CDR3 is made up of 15 amino acids. J was trimmed by 5 bases and V by 4 bases; bases with no gene match: 8. CDR1 is SGHRS, CDR2 YFSETQ, per germline. The CDR3 is CASSDRLAGIDEQYF. The CDR3 DNA follows: TGCGCCAGCAGCGACCGACTAGCGGGGATCGACGAGCAGTACTTC.

The chain combines TRBV2 with TRBJ2-1; D call uncertain. The CDR3 covers 15 residues. Trimming pared 5 bases from V and 3 bases from J, leaving 14 bases between. The germline V gene has CDR1 SNHLY and CDR2 FYNNEI. In nucleotides, the CDR3 is TGTGCCAGCAGTCTACTAATGGTCGACTACAATGAGCAGTTCTTC. Its translation is CASSLLMVDYNEQFF. The full variable domain, rest sourced from reference TRBV2 and TRBJ2-1, is EPEVTQTPSHQVTQMGQEVILRCVPISNHLYFYWYRQILGQKVEFLVSFYNNEISEKSEIFDDQFSVERPDGSNFTLKIRSTKLEDSAMYFCASSLLMVDYNEQFFGPGTRLTVL.

The chain joins TRBV3-1 (or the pseudogene TRBV3-2) to TRBJ2-7; 8 bases fit TRBD1. The CDR3 loop spans 13 amino acids. The germline gives CDR1 LGHDT, CDR2 YNNKEL (reference sequence). With 5 bases clipped from V and 9 bases from J, the junction kept 9 bases outside the gene matches. In DNA form, the CDR3 reads TGTGCCAGCAGCTTAGGACAGGGTAGGAGGCAGTACTTC. It translates to CASSLGQGRRQYF.

This clone was seen a few times. The chain uses TRBV11-2 and TRBJ2-7; no definite D call. The CDR3 runs 14 residues. CDR1 SGHAT and CDR2 FQNNGV come from the germline V gene. The V gene lost 7 bases and the J gene lost 0 bases, with 13 bases spanning the gap. The CDR3 region has the DNA TGTGCCAGCACCGTTCAATTCAGCTCCTACGAGCAGTACTTC. Its translation is CASTVQFSSYEQYF.

J is TRBJ1-5 and V is TRBV28, with TRBD1 as a possible D gene (5 bases). The length of the CDR3 is 16 residues. Trimming took off 2 bases at V and 0 bases at J, with 11 bases between the two ends. Germline CDR1 and CDR2: MDHEN and SYDVKM. The CDR3 DNA sequence: TGTGCCAGCAGTTTAACGTCAGGGTATAGCAATCAGCCCCAGCATTTT. Protein sequence: CASSLTSGYSNQPQHF. Using reference TRBV28 and TRBJ1-5 for the parts outside the CDR3, the full variable domain is DVKVTQSSRYLVKRTGEKVFLECVQDMDHENMFWYRQDPGLGLRLIYFSYDVKMKEKGDIPEGYSVSREKKERFSLILESASTNQTSMYLCASSLTSGYSNQPQHFGDGTRLSIL.

V and J are TRBV6-2 or TRBV6-3 and TRBJ1-5; a possible D gene is TRBD1 (5 bases). There are 15 residues in the CDR3. V was pared by 6 bases and J by 2 bases, with 14 bases between. Per the germline V gene, CDR1 is MNHEY and CDR2 is SVGEGT. The CDR3 loop is CASSITWGRNQPQHF. CDR3 sequence (DNA): TGTGCCAGCAGCATCACCTGGGGCCGCAATCAGCCCCAGCATTTT.

V usage is TRBV25-1 and J usage is TRBJ1-1; no definite D call. Trimming removed 4 bases at V and 10 bases at J, with 7 bases between. Germline V gene data show CDR1 as MGHDK and CDR2 as SYGVNS. The CDR3 has 10 amino acids. The CDR3 protein is CASSAGRAFF. Written as DNA, the CDR3 is TGTGCCAGCAGTGCAGGAAGAGCTTTCTTT.

CDR3 amino acids: CASAYSVVTGELFF. For the CDR3, the DNA is TGTGCCAGCGCTTATAGCGTGGTAACCGGGGAGCTGTTTTTT. The chain joins TRBV5-6 to TRBJ2-2; tentative D call: TRBD2 (5 bases). Germline V gene lookup returns CDR1 SGHDT and CDR2 YYEEEE. Trimming took off 7 bases at V and 5 bases at J, with 15 bases between the two ends. The CDR3 is 14 residues long.

The table lists this clone with a count of one. This sequence joins TRBV10-3 and TRBJ1-2; 9 positions agree with TRBD1. CDR3 length: 16 residues. V shed 3 bases and J 8 bases; nucleotides not matched to a gene: 13. Per germline, CDR1 ENHRY and CDR2 SYGVKD. The CDR3 bases are TGTGCCATCAGTGAAAAAGGACAGGGGTCCGGGGAAGGCTACACCTTC. Translated: CAISEKGQGSGEGYTF.

This clone has a single count. This chain joins TRBV11-3 and TRBJ2-3; 8 nucleotides line up with TRBD2. Germline CDR1 and CDR2: SGHNT and YENEEA. The J segment lost 5 bases and the V segment lost 1 base, leaving 11 bases of the junction unmatched. The CDR3 is 17 residues long. Here the CDR3 reads CASSLVSGGASGDTQYF. The CDR3 DNA follows: TGTGCCAGCAGCTTAGTTTCCGGGGGGGCCTCTGGAGATACGCAGTATTTT.

This clone was recorded a few times. V is TRBV10-3 and J is TRBJ2-3, with TRBD2 as a possible D gene (5 bases). Trimming stripped 4 bases from V and 0 bases from J, with 11 bases between. Germline CDR1 is ENHRY and CDR2 is SYGVKD. The CDR3 covers 15 residues. CDR3 sequence (DNA): TGTGCCATCAGTGTACGGTGGACTAGCACAGATACGCAGTATTTT. Protein product: CAISVRWTSTDTQYF.